Listed below are T cell receptor beta chains from one sample, sequenced in a study of cytomegalovirus exposure and HLA in healthy donors. The method was immunoSEQ multiplex PCR; TCRdb's version includes in-frame clones alone and lacks a portion of them. The table shows just over 200,000 clones, with more than 65% occurring only once. Input material: PBMCs. These receptor sequences come from a man between 50 and 59 years old in good health and CMV-seronegative. The CDR3 runs from the conserved cysteine through the conserved F or W. D genes are given only for firm matches. Rows give clone size only sometimes, using once, few, many, or a class for an expanded clone.

d_call	v_call	clone_size	j_call	cdr3_aa	cdr3_nt
-	TRBV5-6	few	TRBJ2-6	CASSGAGSGANVLTF	TGTGCCAGCAGCGGAGCCGGGTCTGGGGCCAACGTCCTGACTTTC
TRBD1	TRBV28	-	TRBJ2-3	CASSPLGQGSDTQYF	TGTGCCAGCAGCCCCCTGGGACAGGGATCAGATACGCAGTATTTT
TRBD2	TRBV5-1	once	TRBJ2-7	CASSLASGGVVLYEQYF	TGCGCCAGCAGCTTGGCCTCGGGGGGAGTCGTCCTCTACGAGCAGTACTTC
TRBD2	TRBV4-2	-	TRBJ2-2	CASSQGGLAGGLTGELFF	TGTGCCAGCAGCCAAGGGGGACTAGCGGGAGGGCTCACCGGGGAGCTGTTTTTT
-	TRBV27	-	TRBJ1-2	CASSRGLGYGYTF	TGTGCCAGCAGCCGGGGGTTGGGGTATGGCTACACCTTC
TRBD1	TRBV5-1	few	TRBJ1-2	CASSPSQGTGGFGYTF	TGCGCCAGCAGCCCGAGCCAAGGGACAGGGGGCTTTGGCTACACCTTC
-	TRBV6-1	-	TRBJ1-3	CASSEDRARNTIYF	TGTGCCAGCAGTGAAGACAGGGCCAGAAACACCATATATTTT
-	TRBV19	-	TRBJ2-3	CAVTSSSTDTQYF	TGTGCCGTTACTAGCTCCTCCACGGATACGCAGTATTTT
TRBD2	TRBV5-1	-	TRBJ2-1	CASSAAYGRASYNEQFF	TGCGCCAGCAGCGCGGCCTACGGGAGGGCCTCCTACAATGAGCAGTTCTTC
-	TRBV15	-	TRBJ2-3	CATSNPGHYTDTQYF	TGTGCCACCAGCAACCCGGGACACTACACAGATACGCAGTATTTT
TRBD1	TRBV6-6	-	TRBJ1-2	CASSSPTGWDYGYTF	TGTGCCAGCAGCTCCCCGACAGGGTGGGACTATGGCTACACCTTC
TRBD2	TRBV27	-	TRBJ2-7	CASSLSRGLAYEQYF	TGTGCCAGCAGTTTATCGAGGGGACTAGCCTACGAGCAGTACTTC
-	TRBV5-1	few	TRBJ1-1	CASSQGVRGTEAFF	TGCGCCAGCAGCCAAGGGGTTAGGGGCACTGAAGCTTTCTTT
-	TRBV27	few	TRBJ1-2	CASSSRHGYTF	TGTGCCAGCAGTTCCAGGCATGGCTACACCTTC
-	TRBV15	-	TRBJ1-2	CATSSGSAYGYTF	TGTGCCACCAGCAGCGGCAGCGCGTATGGCTACACCTTC
TRBD1	TRBV5-4	-	TRBJ1-1	CATSWAGGSDTEAFF	TGTGCCACCTCATGGGCAGGGGGCTCGGACACTGAAGCTTTCTTT
TRBD2	TRBV30	-	TRBJ2-7	CACRLAGLYEQYF	TGTGCCTGTCGACTAGCGGGCCTCTACGAGCAGTACTTC
-	TRBV30	-	TRBJ2-5	CASEAGQETQYF	TGTGCCTCCGAGGCAGGGCAAGAGACCCAGTACTTC
-	TRBV25-1	-	TRBJ1-2	CASSESGNGANYGYTF	TGTGCCAGCAGTGAATCCGGGAACGGAGCTAACTATGGCTACACCTTC
TRBD1	TRBV9	-	TRBJ2-5	CASSVREATGGAETQYF	TGTGCCAGCAGCGTCAGGGAGGCGACAGGGGGCGCGGAGACCCAGTACTTC
-	TRBV9	-	TRBJ2-1	CASSPNEGGRTEQFF	TGTGCCAGCAGCCCAAACGAGGGAGGTAGGACTGAGCAGTTCTTC
-	TRBV10-3	-	TRBJ2-1	CAIGGKVLSYNEQFF	TGTGCCATCGGGGGGAAGGTTCTCTCCTACAATGAGCAGTTCTTC
TRBD2	TRBV6-4	-	TRBJ2-1	CASSEGLAEYNEQFF	TGTGCCAGCAGTGAGGGACTAGCAGAATACAATGAGCAGTTCTTC
-	TRBV7-9	-	TRBJ2-3	CASSLQGDTQYF	TGTGCCAGCAGCTTACAGGGTGATACGCAGTATTTT
-	TRBV28	-	TRBJ1-5	CASTTGIQPQHF	TGTGCCAGCACTACAGGGATTCAGCCCCAGCATTTT
-	TRBV18	-	TRBJ1-5	CASSRTGGFGNQPQHF	TGTGCCAGCTCAAGGACGGGGGGCTTTGGCAATCAGCCCCAGCATTTT
-	TRBV6-4	-	TRBJ1-2	CASSGEGGYGYTF	TGTGCCAGCAGTGGGGAGGGAGGCTATGGCTACACCTTC
TRBD1	TRBV7-9	-	TRBJ2-1	CACRDRAENEQFF	TGTGCCTGCCGGGACAGAGCGGAAAATGAGCAGTTCTTC
TRBD1	TRBV5-1	-	TRBJ2-6	CASSSDRAGANVLTF	TGCGCCAGCAGCTCAGACAGGGCTGGGGCCAACGTCCTGACTTTC
-	TRBV19	-	TRBJ2-1	CASKSGIADAEQFF	TGTGCCAGTAAGAGTGGAATAGCGGATGCTGAGCAGTTCTTC
TRBD2	TRBV27	-	TRBJ2-7	CASRSSGTSVSSYEQYF	TGTGCCAGCAGATCCTCCGGGACTAGCGTTAGCTCCTACGAGCAGTACTTC
TRBD1	TRBV6-1	-	TRBJ1-5	CASSDMDRAHQPQHF	TGTGCCAGCAGTGATATGGACAGGGCGCATCAGCCCCAGCATTTT
TRBD2	TRBV10-1	-	TRBJ2-1	CASSENSGGYEQFF	TGCGCCAGCAGTGAGAACTCGGGAGGTTATGAGCAGTTCTTC
-	TRBV6-4	-	TRBJ2-1	CASSVWLGNEQFF	TGTGCCAGCAGTGTCTGGCTAGGTAATGAGCAGTTCTTC
TRBD1	TRBV28	-	TRBJ2-7	CASSRTTGAGEQYF	TGTGCCAGCAGCCGCACCACAGGGGCAGGCGAGCAGTACTTC
TRBD1	TRBV15	-	TRBJ1-3	CATRPTGATSGNTIYF	TGTGCCACCAGACCAACAGGGGCCACCTCTGGAAACACCATATATTTT
-	TRBV2	-	TRBJ2-1	CASSSSGGSYNEQFF	-
-	TRBV4-1	few	TRBJ1-3	CASSQDVARVGNTIYF	TGCGCCAGCAGCCAAGATGTAGCCAGAGTTGGAAACACCATATATTTT
TRBD1	TRBV5-1	few	TRBJ2-1	CASNPGTENYNEQFF	TGCGCCAGCAACCCCGGGACAGAAAACTACAATGAGCAGTTCTTC
TRBD2	TRBV9	-	TRBJ2-1	CASSWTSGRLSSYNEQFF	TGTGCCAGCAGCTGGACTAGCGGGCGTCTGAGCTCCTACAATGAGCAGTTCTTC
TRBD2	TRBV28	-	TRBJ2-2	CASSFAGGRSGELFF	TGTGCCAGCAGTTTTGCGGGAGGGCGGTCCGGGGAGCTGTTTTTT
TRBD2	TRBV29-1	-	TRBJ2-1	CSVDVAGVYNEQFF	TGCAGCGTTGATGTAGCGGGGGTATACAATGAGCAGTTCTTC
TRBD2	TRBV5-4	-	TRBJ2-1	CASSGTSRYEQFF	TGTGCCAGCAGCGGGACTAGTAGGTATGAGCAGTTCTTC
TRBD2	TRBV27	-	TRBJ2-7	CASSLLLAGQNSYEQYF	TGTGCCAGCAGTTTACTTCTAGCGGGACAGAACTCCTACGAGCAGTACTTC
TRBD2	TRBV11-2	-	TRBJ2-7	CASSQSSGKTYEQYF	TGTGCCAGCAGCCAATCTAGCGGGAAGACCTACGAGCAGTACTTC
TRBD2	TRBV6-5	few	TRBJ2-5	CASSFSGREETQYF	TGTGCCAGCAGTTTTAGCGGGAGGGAAGAGACCCAGTACTTC
-	TRBV28	medium-sized	TRBJ1-3	CASSLYFGRAGNTIYF	TGTGCCAGCAGTTTATACTTCGGCAGGGCTGGAAACACCATATATTTT
TRBD1	TRBV7-9	once	TRBJ1-4	CASSPGTGREKLFF	TGTGCCAGCAGCCCCGGGACAGGGCGGGAAAAACTGTTTTTT
TRBD2	TRBV28	-	TRBJ2-7	CASRLRAGGPHEQYF	TGTGCCAGCAGGCTAAGGGCGGGAGGGCCCCACGAGCAGTACTTC
TRBD2	TRBV7-6	-	TRBJ2-7	CASSPRGGASYEQYF	TGTGCCAGCAGCCCCCGCGGGGGGGCGAGCTACGAGCAGTACTTC
TRBD1	TRBV11-2	once	TRBJ1-5	CASSFTGADQPQHF	TGTGCCAGCAGCTTTACAGGGGCGGATCAGCCCCAGCATTTT
-	TRBV6-5	-	TRBJ2-1	CASSYSRQIEQFF	TGTGCCAGCAGTTACTCGAGACAGATTGAGCAGTTCTTC
TRBD1	TRBV9	-	TRBJ1-4	CASSGPGQGGSWTNEKLFF	TGTGCCAGCAGCGGACCGGGACAGGGAGGAAGCTGGACTAATGAAAAACTGTTTTTT
-	TRBV5-1	-	TRBJ2-7	CASSVPTGDYEQYF	TGCGCCAGCAGCGTACCAACAGGAGACTACGAGCAGTACTTC
TRBD2	TRBV7-2	-	TRBJ2-3	CASSPQREYYSDTQYF	TGTGCCAGCAGCCCTCAGCGGGAGTATTATTCAGATACGCAGTATTTT
-	TRBV12-5	-	TRBJ2-1	CASGPTSAGASYNEQFF	TGTGCTAGTGGCCCGACCTCTGCGGGCGCTTCATACAATGAGCAGTTCTTC